One and the same sample provided the 20 T cell receptor beta chains below, sequenced in a study of graft-versus-host responses after intestinal transplantation. The protocol was immunoSEQ multiplex PCR, while the TCRdb copy is restricted to in-frame clones and leaves out a portion. The sample holds 95,000 to 150,000 clones, over 80% seen once. These TCRs are of unknown antigen specificity. Here the sequenced sample was unstimulated CD4+ T cells sorted from spleen or lymph node cells, taken before intestinal transplant. The source is a human donor who received an intestinal transplant.

The chain recombines TRBV11-2 with TRBJ2-3; D may be TRBD1 (5 bases). Deletions cut 0 bases from V and 5 bases from J, with 12 bases between. In germline, CDR1 is SGHAT, CDR2 FQNNGV. The CDR3 extends over 15 amino acids. The CDR3 sequence: CASSLDRGTLDTQYF. The CDR3 coding sequence is TGTGCCAGCAGCTTAGATAGGGGAACACTAGATACGCAGTATTTT.

The V gene is TRBV9, the J gene TRBJ2-2, with 8 nucleotides matching TRBD2. Unmatched junction bases numbered 11, after V lost 3 bases and J lost 4 bases. This CDR3 region has 17 residues. CDR1 SGDLS and CDR2 YYNGEE come from the germline V gene. The CDR3 loop is CASSAGLGTRSTGELFF. CDR3 DNA: TGTGCCAGCAGCGCCGGGCTGGGGACTAGGAGCACCGGGGAGCTGTTTTTT.

The chain links TRBV27 to TRBJ2-5; D is unresolved. This CDR3 comprises 14 residues. V gave up 6 bases and J gave up 2 bases, with 13 bases separating them. The germline gives CDR1 MNHEY, CDR2 SMNVEV (reference sequence). The CDR3 nucleotides read TGTGCCAGCAGAGTGCGGTTTCGGCAAGAGACCCAGTACTTC. Translating gives CASRVRFRQETQYF.

This clone was recorded a few times. J is TRBJ1-2 and V is TRBV10-3, with 7 bases identical to TRBD1. J lost 3 bases, V lost 5 bases, and 3 bases had no gene match. This CDR3 has 13 residues. Germline V gene lookup returns CDR1 ENHRY and CDR2 SYGVKD. CDR3 sequence reads: CAISTTGDYGYTF. In DNA, the CDR3 is TGTGCCATCAGTACAACAGGGGACTATGGCTACACCTTC.

This chain joins TRBV19 and TRBJ2-7, with 8 nucleotides matching TRBD2. Germline CDR1 is LNHDA and CDR2 is SQIVND (reference sequence). V was pared by 7 bases and J by 7 bases, with 9 bases of the junction left unmatched. The CDR3 is made up of 13 amino acids. This chain's CDR3 is CASTSRTSREQYF. The CDR3, as DNA: TGTGCCAGTACCTCCAGGACTAGCCGGGAGCAGTACTTC. The variable domain in full, with the rest retrieved from reference TRBV19 and TRBJ2-7, is DGGITQSPKYLFRKEGQNVTLSCEQNLNHDAMYWYRQDPGQGLRLIYYSQIVNDFQKGDIAEGYSVSREKKESFPLTVTSAQKNPTAFYLCASTSRTSREQYFGPGTRLTVT.

J is TRBJ1-3 and V is TRBV6-6, with a possible D match to TRBD1 (5 bases). The CDR3 runs to 14 residues. From germline, CDR1 is MNHNY and CDR2 SVGAGI (reference sequence). Trimming left V 10 bases short and J 4 bases short, with 17 bases between. In DNA, the CDR3 is TGTGCCACCGCAGGGTCCCTAACAGGAAACACCATATATTTT. This translates into CATAGSLTGNTIYF.

The rearrangement joins TRBV18 to TRBJ2-5; D gene uncertain. The DNA end is a closer match to TRBJ2-7, so the J assignment may be wrong. Per the germline V gene, CDR1 is KGHSH and CDR2 is LQKENI. The CDR3 is 13 amino acids. The CDR3 nucleotides are TGTGCCAGCTTCGATCGAAGCTCCTACGAGCAGTACTTC. It translates to CASFDRSSYEQYF.

This clone was recorded only once. The genes are TRBV15 and TRBJ2-7, with no clear D. The ends were cut back, 0 bases at V and 4 bases at J, with 7 bases in the middle. Germline V gene sequence: CDR1 LNHNV, CDR2 YYDKDF (reference sequence). This CDR3 spans 13 amino acids. The CDR3 DNA is TGTGCCACCAGCAGAGATTTTCTTTACGAGCAGTACTTC. Its translation: CATSRDFLYEQYF. The full variable domain, rest sourced from reference TRBV15 and TRBJ2-7, is DAMVIQNPRYQVTQFGKPVTLSCSQTLNHNVMYWYQQKSSQAPKLLFHYYDKDFNNEADTPDNFQSRRPNTSFCFLDIRSPGLGDTAMYLCATSRDFLYEQYFGPGTRLTVT.

This clone showed up just a few times. V is TRBV19 and J is TRBJ2-7; D is possibly TRBD1 (5 bases). V was shortened by 10 bases and J by 10 bases, with 17 bases between the two germline ends. CDR1 and CDR2 (germline): LNHDA, SQIVND (reference sequence). The CDR3 has 11 amino acids. CDR3 amino acids: CATSSGIGQYF. DNA for the CDR3: TGTGCCACCTCATCAGGGATTGGTCAGTACTTC.

The chain carries TRBV5-1 and TRBJ2-7, with D maybe TRBD1 (5 bases). This CDR3 has 14 amino acids. Trimming left V 4 bases short and J 3 bases short, with 14 bases between. Per germline, CDR1 SGHRS and CDR2 YFSETQ. CDR3 protein: CASSPIDSFYEQYF. In DNA, the CDR3 is TGCGCCAGCAGCCCAATCGACAGCTTCTACGAGCAGTACTTC. The full variable domain, with the rest looked up from reference TRBV5-1 and TRBJ2-7, is KAGVTQTPRYLIKTRGQQVTLSCSPISGHRSVSWYQQTPGQGLQFLFEYFSETQRNKGNFPGRFSGRQFSNSRSEMNVSTLELGDSALYLCASSPIDSFYEQYFGPGTRLTVT.

This clone was detected once. The chain is built from TRBV5-1 and TRBJ1-3, with D possibly matching TRBD1 (6 bases). Germline-derived CDR1 and CDR2 are SGHRS and YFSETQ. This CDR3 is built from 14 residues. The germline V and J ends were trimmed by 0 bases and 2 bases, with 6 bases remaining between them. CDR3 in amino acids: CASSLGTAGNTIYF. In DNA form, the CDR3 reads TGCGCCAGCAGCTTGGGGACAGCTGGAAACACCATATATTTT.

The chain is built from TRBV5-1 and TRBJ2-3; D may be TRBD2 (5 bases). Germline V CDR1 and CDR2: SGHRS, YFSETQ. V was clipped by 2 bases and J by 3 bases, with 10 bases between them. The CDR3 spans 14 residues. CDR3 in DNA: TGCGCCAGCAGCTTTAGGACTTTGACAGATACGCAGTATTTT. Its protein is CASSFRTLTDTQYF.

This chain connects TRBV7-9 to TRBJ2-3; D is unclear. V lost 5 bases and J lost 1, with 1 base in between. Germline CDR1 and CDR2: SEHNR and FQNEAQ (reference sequence). There are 11 residues in the CDR3. For the CDR3, the DNA is TGTGCCAGCAGCCGCACAGATACGCAGTATTTT. Translating it yields CASSRTDTQYF.

The V call is TRBV9, the J call TRBJ2-7, with TRBD2 identical over 14 bases. With 4 bases clipped from V and 6 bases from J, the junction kept 6 bases outside the gene matches. Looked up from germline, CDR1 is SGDLS and CDR2 is YYNGEE. The CDR3 totals 15 residues. CDR3 in DNA: TGTGCCAGCAGCCAGGGACTAGCGGGAGTAGGCGAGCAGTACTTC. Its translation: CASSQGLAGVGEQYF.

The chain joins TRBV18 to TRBJ2-2; 9 nucleotides align to TRBD1. Trimming removed 3 bases from V and 0 bases from J; junction bases left unmatched: 2. The CDR3 sequence is 16 residues long. From germline, CDR1 is KGHSH and CDR2 LQKENI. In DNA form, the CDR3 reads TGTGCCAGCTCACCTACAGGGGGCACGAACACCGGGGAGCTGTTTTTT. Translating gives CASSPTGGTNTGELFF.

The chain employs TRBV5-1 and TRBJ2-3; a weak D match, TRBD1 (7 bases). This CDR3 region has 17 residues. Trimming removed 4 bases at V and 0 bases at J, with 18 bases between. Germline V gene data show CDR1 as SGHRS and CDR2 as YFSETQ. The CDR3 loop is CASSLLSGGGSTDTQYF. The CDR3 DNA reads as TGCGCCAGCAGCCTTTTGTCAGGGGGAGGAAGCACAGATACGCAGTATTTT.

The V gene is TRBV7-2, the J gene TRBJ1-5; 7 bases fit TRBD1. Germline CDR1 SGHTA, CDR2 FQGNSA. The CDR3 totals 15 residues. The V gene end was trimmed by 5 bases and the J gene end by 7 bases; junction bases not matched to a gene: 11. CDR3: CASSAQTGFGQPQHF. In DNA, the CDR3 is TGTGCCAGCAGCGCCCAGACAGGGTTCGGACAGCCCCAGCATTTT.

The J gene is TRBJ1-3, the V gene TRBV4-1; 11 bases fit TRBD1. The V gene end was trimmed by 0 bases and the J gene end by 7 bases; junction bases not matched to a gene: 5. The CDR3 consists of 16 residues. Germline assignment: CDR1 MGHRA and CDR2 YSYEKL. CDR3 residues: CASSQEGTGGMNTIYF. The CDR3, as DNA: TGCGCCAGCAGCCAAGAAGGGACAGGGGGGATGAACACCATATATTTT.

This clone was found once. J is TRBJ2-1 and V is TRBV6-5, with D hard to call. CDR3 size: 15 residues. Germline CDR1 MNHEY, CDR2 SVGAGI. Trimming pared 5 bases from V and 1 base from J, leaving 12 bases between. Here the CDR3 DNA reads TGTGCCAGCAGTACCCTAGATACTTCCTACAATGAGCAGTTCTTC. This gives the protein CASSTLDTSYNEQFF.

This clone was picked up one time. The chain combines TRBV28 with TRBJ2-7; TRBD1 aligns across 8 bases. V dropped 7 bases and J dropped 6; count of bases not matched to a gene: 11. The CDR3 extends over 14 amino acids. Germline CDR1 reads MDHEN; CDR2 reads SYDVKM. The CDR3 bases are TGTGCCAGCAAACTAGGACAGGGTTGGTCCGAGCAGTACTTC. Residues: CASKLGQGWSEQYF.